The TCR beta chain described here comes from a study of blood T cell repertoires in COVID-19. Two consecutive negative NP/OP PCR tests, clearance, or resolved symptoms defined Cohort 3 recovery. V lost 0 bases to trimming and J lost 10 bases, with 16 bases between them. Germline V gene lookup returns CDR1 SGHAT and CDR2 FQNNGV. This CDR3 region has 14 residues. Sequenced by immunoSEQ multiplex PCR; TCRdb stores in-frame clones only, minus some. The sample lists about 180,000 clones, roughly 83% seen once, with roughly 9.1% in the top ten. The receptor was derived from a young woman who had recovered from COVID-19. The sequencing sample was made of PBMCs or T cells enriched from blood (not recorded which). The chain has TRBV11-2 and TRBJ2-7; tentatively, D is TRBD1 (5 bases). Here the CDR3 reads CASSLEGATTSQYF. For the CDR3, the DNA is TGTGCCAGCAGCTTAGAAGGGGCCACTACATCCCAGTACTTC.